Listed below are T cell receptor beta chains from one sample, sequenced in a study of blood T cell repertoires in COVID-19. The table came from immunoSEQ multiplex PCR; TCRdb's copy has only in-frame clones and leaves some out. The table shows 470,000 or so clones, with 87% occurring only once. The sequenced material came from PBMCs or T cells enriched from blood (not recorded which). These receptors were obtained from a woman aged 18 to 35 with acute COVID-19. The CDR3 runs from the conserved cysteine through the conserved F or W. Each record gives: J gene, D gene, V gene, CDR3 length, clone size, CDR3 protein, CDR3 DNA. A D gene is named only where the DNA matches it firmly. Size values are once, few and many counts, or a class for expanded clones, and some rows have none.

J gene: TRBJ2-7; D gene: .; V gene: TRBV6-5; CDR3 length: 14; clone size: .; CDR3 protein: CASRRDPSSYEQYF; CDR3 DNA: TGTGCCAGCCGCCGGGATCCAAGCTCCTACGAGCAGTACTTC
J gene: TRBJ2-5; D gene: TRBD2; V gene: TRBV24-1; CDR3 length: 16; clone size: .; CDR3 protein: CATSDAGGSRGETQYF; CDR3 DNA: TGTGCCACCAGTGATGCGGGGGGATCTCGGGGAGAGACCCAGTACTTC
J gene: TRBJ1-3; D gene: .; V gene: TRBV28; CDR3 length: 16; clone size: .; CDR3 protein: CASSLNGRLSGNTIYF; CDR3 DNA: TGTGCCAGCAGTTTAAACGGCAGACTCTCTGGAAACACCATATATTTT
J gene: TRBJ1-3; D gene: .; V gene: TRBV9; CDR3 length: 13; clone size: .; CDR3 protein: CASSAGFGNTIYF; CDR3 DNA: TGTGCCAGCAGCGCAGGGTTTGGAAACACCATATATTTT
J gene: TRBJ2-7; D gene: TRBD2; V gene: TRBV19; CDR3 length: 17; clone size: .; CDR3 protein: CASSIRTSGSGSYEQYF; CDR3 DNA: TGTGCCAGTAGTATAAGGACTAGCGGGAGTGGATCCTACGAGCAGTACTTC
J gene: TRBJ1-5; D gene: .; V gene: TRBV18; CDR3 length: 15; clone size: .; CDR3 protein: CASSLMRGGNQPQHF; CDR3 DNA: TGTGCCAGCTCATTAATGCGGGGAGGAAATCAGCCCCAGCATTTT
J gene: TRBJ2-5; D gene: TRBD2; V gene: TRBV2; CDR3 length: 17; clone size: .; CDR3 protein: CASSELAGDTTRETQYF; CDR3 DNA: TGTGCCAGCAGTGAACTAGCGGGAGACACGACAAGAGAGACCCAGTACTTC
J gene: TRBJ2-2; D gene: .; V gene: TRBV11-2; CDR3 length: 15; clone size: .; CDR3 protein: CASSSLATNTGELFF; CDR3 DNA: TGTGCCAGCAGCAGTTTAGCAACGAACACCGGGGAGCTGTTTTTT
J gene: TRBJ1-5; D gene: .; V gene: TRBV27; CDR3 length: 13; clone size: .; CDR3 protein: CASSLEGSQPQHF; CDR3 DNA: TGTGCCAGCAGTTTAGAGGGCTCGCAGCCCCAGCATTTT
J gene: TRBJ1-1; D gene: .; V gene: TRBV19; CDR3 length: 11; clone size: once; CDR3 protein: CASNRETEAFF; CDR3 DNA: TGTGCCAGTAACAGGGAGACTGAAGCTTTCTTT
J gene: TRBJ2-3; D gene: .; V gene: TRBV18; CDR3 length: 16; clone size: .; CDR3 protein: CASSPIMGSKTDTQYF; CDR3 DNA: TGTGCCAGCTCACCCATTATGGGCAGCAAAACAGATACGCAGTATTTT
J gene: TRBJ1-2; D gene: TRBD1; V gene: TRBV25-1; CDR3 length: 14; clone size: .; CDR3 protein: CASSETGSTYGYTF; CDR3 DNA: TGTGCCAGCAGTGAGACAGGGTCTACCTATGGCTACACCTTC
J gene: TRBJ1-6; D gene: TRBD1; V gene: TRBV5-4; CDR3 length: 14; clone size: .; CDR3 protein: CASSFQGAYSPLHF; CDR3 DNA: TGTGCCAGCAGCTTCCAGGGGGCATATTCACCCCTCCACTTT
J gene: TRBJ2-2; D gene: TRBD2; V gene: TRBV9; CDR3 length: 15; clone size: .; CDR3 protein: CASSRSGTNTGELFF; CDR3 DNA: TGTGCCAGCAGCCGTAGCGGGACGAACACCGGGGAGCTGTTTTTT
J gene: TRBJ1-2; D gene: .; V gene: TRBV4-1; CDR3 length: 17; clone size: once; CDR3 protein: CASSQEAIRETNYGYTF; CDR3 DNA: TGCGCCAGCAGCCAAGAGGCAATTAGGGAGACTAACTATGGCTACACCTTC
J gene: TRBJ2-7; D gene: .; V gene: TRBV4-1; CDR3 length: 14; clone size: .; CDR3 protein: CASSLGGEVYEQYF; CDR3 DNA: TGCGCCAGCAGTCTAGGGGGTGAGGTATACGAGCAGTACTTC
J gene: TRBJ1-5; D gene: .; V gene: TRBV19; CDR3 length: 16; clone size: once; CDR3 protein: CASSIEGGYSNQPQHF; CDR3 DNA: TGTGCCAGTAGTATAGAGGGGGGATACAGCAATCAGCCCCAGCATTTT
J gene: TRBJ2-2; D gene: TRBD1; V gene: TRBV4-1; CDR3 length: 18; clone size: .; CDR3 protein: CASSHLVRDRGPGGELFF; CDR3 DNA: TGCGCCAGCAGCCACTTGGTCCGGGACAGGGGGCCTGGCGGGGAGCTGTTTTTT
J gene: TRBJ1-6; D gene: .; V gene: TRBV7-9; CDR3 length: 15; clone size: .; CDR3 protein: CASSNMGGVNSPLHF; CDR3 DNA: TGTGCCAGCAGCAACATGGGAGGGGTTAATTCACCCCTCCACTTT
J gene: TRBJ2-3; D gene: .; V gene: TRBV5-1; CDR3 length: 15; clone size: .; CDR3 protein: CASSSLTEGTDTQYF; CDR3 DNA: TGCGCCAGCAGCTCCCTGACCGAGGGAACAGATACGCAGTATTTT
J gene: TRBJ2-7; D gene: TRBD1; V gene: TRBV27; CDR3 length: 14; clone size: .; CDR3 protein: CASSLRDRRDEQYF; CDR3 DNA: TGTGCCAGCAGTTTAAGGGACAGGAGGGACGAGCAGTACTTC
J gene: TRBJ2-3; D gene: .; V gene: TRBV13; CDR3 length: 16; clone size: .; CDR3 protein: CASSLMGEPSTDTQYF; CDR3 DNA: TGTGCCAGCAGCTTAATGGGCGAACCCAGCACAGATACGCAGTATTTT
J gene: TRBJ1-2; D gene: TRBD1; V gene: TRBV5-5; CDR3 length: 15; clone size: once; CDR3 protein: CASSERDRGRDDYTF; CDR3 DNA: TGTGCCAGCAGCGAGCGTGACAGGGGAAGGGACGACTACACCTTC
J gene: TRBJ2-3; D gene: TRBD2; V gene: TRBV28; CDR3 length: 15; clone size: .; CDR3 protein: CASRGSGENTDTQYF; CDR3 DNA: TGTGCCAGCAGAGGCAGCGGGGAGAACACAGATACGCAGTATTTT
J gene: TRBJ1-1; D gene: .; V gene: TRBV7-9; CDR3 length: 13; clone size: .; CDR3 protein: CASSLPVSTEAFF; CDR3 DNA: TGTGCCAGCAGCTTACCGGTGAGCACTGAAGCTTTCTTT
J gene: TRBJ1-5; D gene: .; V gene: TRBV7-2; CDR3 length: 13; clone size: .; CDR3 protein: CASSLVGNQPQHF; CDR3 DNA: TGTGCCAGCAGCTTAGTAGGCAATCAGCCCCAGCATTTT
J gene: TRBJ1-2; D gene: .; V gene: TRBV12-3/TRBV12-4; CDR3 length: 12; clone size: .; CDR3 protein: CASRRQDLLYTF; CDR3 DNA: TGTGCCAGCAGACGACAGGATCTACTCTACACCTTC
J gene: TRBJ2-5; D gene: TRBD2; V gene: TRBV6-6; CDR3 length: 15; clone size: .; CDR3 protein: CASNRLAGDVETQYF; CDR3 DNA: TGTGCCAGCAACAGACTAGCGGGAGATGTGGAGACCCAGTACTTC
J gene: TRBJ2-1; D gene: .; V gene: TRBV4-3; CDR3 length: 15; clone size: .; CDR3 protein: CASSLAGVSYNEQFF; CDR3 DNA: TGCGCCAGCAGCCTGGCGGGTGTCTCCTACAATGAGCAGTTCTTC
J gene: TRBJ2-1; D gene: TRBD2; V gene: TRBV28; CDR3 length: 14; clone size: once; CDR3 protein: CASSYGTSGHEQFF; CDR3 DNA: TGTGCCAGCAGTTACGGGACTAGTGGCCATGAGCAGTTCTTC
J gene: TRBJ1-4; D gene: .; V gene: TRBV7-9; CDR3 length: 17; clone size: .; CDR3 protein: CASSPMQVGGLREKLFF; CDR3 DNA: TGTGCCAGCAGCCCAATGCAGGTCGGGGGGCTTCGTGAAAAACTGTTTTTT
J gene: TRBJ2-2; D gene: TRBD1; V gene: TRBV19; CDR3 length: 16; clone size: once; CDR3 protein: CASSPGQGANTGELFF; CDR3 DNA: TGTGCCAGTAGTCCAGGACAGGGCGCGAACACCGGGGAGCTGTTTTTT
J gene: TRBJ1-2; D gene: TRBD1; V gene: TRBV27; CDR3 length: 16; clone size: .; CDR3 protein: CASSLLGTGGNYGYTF; CDR3 DNA: TGTGCCAGCAGTTTATTGGGGACAGGGGGCAACTATGGCTACACCTTC
J gene: TRBJ2-1; D gene: .; V gene: TRBV7-2; CDR3 length: 12; clone size: .; CDR3 protein: CASSVSGPGQFF; CDR3 DNA: TGTGCCAGCAGCGTTTCAGGGCCGGGGCAGTTCTTC
J gene: TRBJ2-7; D gene: TRBD1; V gene: TRBV27; CDR3 length: 15; clone size: once; CDR3 protein: CASSGRIGTAYEQYF; CDR3 DNA: TGTGCCAGCAGTGGACGCATAGGGACAGCTTACGAGCAGTACTTC
J gene: TRBJ1-3; D gene: .; V gene: TRBV12-3/TRBV12-4; CDR3 length: 13; clone size: .; CDR3 protein: CASSSNTGNTIYF; CDR3 DNA: TGTGCCAGCAGCTCGAACACGGGAAACACCATATATTTT
J gene: TRBJ2-1; D gene: .; V gene: TRBV9; CDR3 length: 15; clone size: .; CDR3 protein: CASSAPYTWAGVQFF; CDR3 DNA: TGTGCCAGCAGCGCCCCCTATACCTGGGCGGGTGTGCAGTTCTTC
J gene: TRBJ2-1; D gene: TRBD1; V gene: TRBV19; CDR3 length: 14; clone size: .; CDR3 protein: CASSQGQGASEQFF; CDR3 DNA: TGTGCCAGTAGTCAAGGACAGGGGGCATCTGAGCAGTTCTTC
J gene: TRBJ1-6; D gene: .; V gene: TRBV6-5; CDR3 length: 15; clone size: .; CDR3 protein: CASSRTGWEDSPLHF; CDR3 DNA: TGTGCCAGCAGTCGTACAGGGTGGGAAGATTCACCCCTCCACTTT
J gene: TRBJ2-7; D gene: TRBD2; V gene: TRBV7-2; CDR3 length: 15; clone size: .; CDR3 protein: CASSLGGTSRSEQYF; CDR3 DNA: TGTGCCAGCAGCTTAGGGGGGACTAGTAGGTCGGAGCAGTACTTC
J gene: TRBJ2-1; D gene: .; V gene: TRBV5-1; CDR3 length: 13; clone size: .; CDR3 protein: CASSLQIYNEQFF; CDR3 DNA: TGCGCCAGCAGCTTACAGATCTACAATGAGCAGTTCTTC
J gene: TRBJ1-5; D gene: TRBD1; V gene: TRBV20-1; CDR3 length: 14; clone size: .; CDR3 protein: CSASGTDSNQPQHF; CDR3 DNA: TGCAGTGCTAGTGGGACAGATAGCAATCAGCCCCAGCATTTT
J gene: TRBJ1-5; D gene: TRBD1; V gene: TRBV6-5; CDR3 length: 14; clone size: .; CDR3 protein: CASSYAQGAQPQHF; CDR3 DNA: TGTGCCAGCAGTTACGCACAGGGGGCTCAGCCCCAGCATTTT
J gene: TRBJ1-5; D gene: TRBD1; V gene: TRBV9; CDR3 length: 15; clone size: .; CDR3 protein: CASSGGQGGNQPQHF; CDR3 DNA: TGTGCCAGCAGCGGCGGACAGGGTGGCAATCAGCCCCAGCATTTT
J gene: TRBJ2-7; D gene: TRBD1; V gene: TRBV2; CDR3 length: 13; clone size: .; CDR3 protein: CASGGQVLGEQYF; CDR3 DNA: TGTGCCAGCGGAGGACAGGTACTAGGCGAGCAGTACTTC
J gene: TRBJ2-7; D gene: .; V gene: TRBV3-1/TRBV3-2; CDR3 length: 14; clone size: .; CDR3 protein: CASSVAVGVYEQYF; CDR3 DNA: TGTGCCAGCAGTGTAGCGGTTGGGGTCTACGAGCAGTACTTC
J gene: TRBJ1-1; D gene: .; V gene: TRBV18; CDR3 length: 14; clone size: .; CDR3 protein: CASSPVDSNTEAFF; CDR3 DNA: TGTGCCAGCTCACCCGTGGACAGTAACACTGAAGCTTTCTTT
J gene: TRBJ2-4; D gene: TRBD2; V gene: TRBV5-4; CDR3 length: 17; clone size: .; CDR3 protein: CASSLLSGGAGKNIQYF; CDR3 DNA: TGTGCCAGCAGCCTCCTGAGCGGGGGGGCTGGCAAAAACATTCAGTACTTC
J gene: TRBJ2-1; D gene: .; V gene: TRBV18; CDR3 length: 14; clone size: .; CDR3 protein: CASSPILSYNEQFF; CDR3 DNA: TGTGCCAGCTCACCAATCTTATCCTACAATGAGCAGTTCTTC
J gene: TRBJ2-1; D gene: TRBD1; V gene: TRBV29-1; CDR3 length: 14; clone size: .; CDR3 protein: CSVGGGQGGDEQFF; CDR3 DNA: TGCAGCGTTGGCGGTGGACAGGGGGGCGATGAGCAGTTCTTC